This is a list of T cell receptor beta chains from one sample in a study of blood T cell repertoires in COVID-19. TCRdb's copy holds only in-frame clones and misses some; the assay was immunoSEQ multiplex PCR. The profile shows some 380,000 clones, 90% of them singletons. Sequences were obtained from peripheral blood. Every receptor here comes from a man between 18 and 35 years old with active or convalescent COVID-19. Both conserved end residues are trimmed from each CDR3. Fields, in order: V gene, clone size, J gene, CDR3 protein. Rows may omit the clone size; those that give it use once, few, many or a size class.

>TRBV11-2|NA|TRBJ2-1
ASSPAVAATSAYNEQF
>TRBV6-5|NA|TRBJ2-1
ASSWTSGVNEQF
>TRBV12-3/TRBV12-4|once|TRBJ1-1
ASRTGYNTEAF
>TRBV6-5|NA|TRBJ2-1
ASSYSRGEQF
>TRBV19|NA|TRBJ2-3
ASSNPGRGTDTQY
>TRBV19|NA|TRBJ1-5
ASSSPGPLPQH
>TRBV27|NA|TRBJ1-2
ASSSGDGYT
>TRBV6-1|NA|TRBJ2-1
ASSEALGTFRHEQF
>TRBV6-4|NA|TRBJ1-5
ASEVSNQPQH
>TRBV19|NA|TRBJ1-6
ASAQSSYNSPLH
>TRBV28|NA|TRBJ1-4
ASSLHGQGKTNEKLF
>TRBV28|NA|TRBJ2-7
ASRPDRDLSYEQY
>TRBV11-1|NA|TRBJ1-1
ASSSGGGNTEAF
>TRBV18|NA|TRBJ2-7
ATGTGTSYEQY
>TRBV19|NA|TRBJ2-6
ASSIIFSGANVLT
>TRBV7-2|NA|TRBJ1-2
ASSSRQGIYGYT
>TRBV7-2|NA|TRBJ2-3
ASSLYGTSGGGTQY
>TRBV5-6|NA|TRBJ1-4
ASSYLGVSASEKLF
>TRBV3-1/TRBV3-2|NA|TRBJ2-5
ASSLQGTETQY
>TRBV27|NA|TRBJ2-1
AITSGGNYNEQF
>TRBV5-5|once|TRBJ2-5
ASSLVPSGSMTETQY
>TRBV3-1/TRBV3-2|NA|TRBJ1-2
ASSRPRDRERYGYT
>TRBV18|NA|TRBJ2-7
ASSPPQGTYEQY
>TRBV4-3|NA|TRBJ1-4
ASSPGSRRGEKLF
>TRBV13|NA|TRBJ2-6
ASSLGPGAYVLT
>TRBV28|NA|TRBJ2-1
ASSRVGREAHNEQF
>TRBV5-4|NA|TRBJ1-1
ASSPGTGNTEAF
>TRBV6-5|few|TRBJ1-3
ASSYSKRVSGNTIY
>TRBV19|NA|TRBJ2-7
ASSIGTASYEQY
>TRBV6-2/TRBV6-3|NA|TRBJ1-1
ASSYLRDRELNTEAF